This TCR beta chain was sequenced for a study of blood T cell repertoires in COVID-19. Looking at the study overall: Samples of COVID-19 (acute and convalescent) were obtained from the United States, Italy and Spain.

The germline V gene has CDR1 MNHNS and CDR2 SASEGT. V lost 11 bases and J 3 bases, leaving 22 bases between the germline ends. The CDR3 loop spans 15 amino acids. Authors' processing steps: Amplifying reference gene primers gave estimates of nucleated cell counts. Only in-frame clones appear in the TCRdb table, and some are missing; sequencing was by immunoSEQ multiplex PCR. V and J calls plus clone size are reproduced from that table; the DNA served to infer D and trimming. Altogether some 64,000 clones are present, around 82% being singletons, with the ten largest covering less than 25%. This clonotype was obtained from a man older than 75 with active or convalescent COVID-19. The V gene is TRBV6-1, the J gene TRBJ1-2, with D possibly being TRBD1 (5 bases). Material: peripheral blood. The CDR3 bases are TGTGCCTGCTCAGACCGACAGCCTTGGGACTATGGCTACACCTTC. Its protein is CACSDRQPWDYGYTF.